The source of this TCR beta chain is a study of regulatory T cells. The study's findings and limits: In CD3G-deficient patients, conventional CD4+ T cells were enriched for hydrophobic CDR3 residues at positions 6 and 7.

The table lists this clone with a count of one. Its antigen remains unknown. At testing, patients were 2 to 39 years old, with reduced naive and increased memory T-cell proportions. V lost 5 bases, J lost 6 bases, and 21 bases lay in between. CDR1 is LNHDA, CDR2 SQIVND, per germline (reference sequence). This CDR3 has 16 residues. The PCR used 52 TRBV and 13 TRBJ primers. Sequenced by immunoSEQ multiplex PCR; TCRdb stores in-frame clones only, minus some. The sample lists tens of thousands of clones; 88% were seen once. The gene calls are TRBV19 and TRBJ2-3, with D unresolved. The receptor was derived from a child under 18 with CD3G deficiency. Sequencing was performed on conventional CD4+ T cells sorted from blood. Here the CDR3 reads CASSPQVGNPGDTQYF. The CDR3 coding sequence is TGTGCCAGTAGTCCCCAGGTCGGAAACCCCGGGGATACGCAGTATTTT.